This T cell receptor beta chain stems from a study of T cells in Graves' hyperthyroidism and ophthalmopathy. RNA transcripts gave rise to amplified TCR beta CDR3 regions. With the HTBI primer set, the TCR CDR3 went through a first round of RT-PCR. One entry per CDR3 protein results from TCRdb running MiXCR on the multiplex PCR reads. The table includes about half a million distinct CDR3 sequences, about 20% detected once. Isolation of PBMCs was performed on about 10 ml fresh peripheral blood. This clonotype turned up a few times. Its target is unknown. Overall study findings and caveats: In the analysis, a 13 V-J model separated ophthalmopathy from stable hyperthyroidism.

CDR1 is SGHNT, CDR2 YYREEE, per germline (reference sequence). With 1 base clipped from V and 2 bases from J, the junction kept 4 bases outside the gene matches. CDR3 size: 15 residues. The sequenced material came from blood. The chain has TRBV5-4 and TRBJ2-7; TRBD1 matches 9 bases. The TCR sequence derives from a woman in her sixties or seventies with Graves' ophthalmopathy. CDR3 sequence: CASSLPGTGTYEQYF. The CDR3 coding sequence is TGTGCCAGCAGCTTGCCGGGGACAGGGACCTACGAGCAGTACTTC.